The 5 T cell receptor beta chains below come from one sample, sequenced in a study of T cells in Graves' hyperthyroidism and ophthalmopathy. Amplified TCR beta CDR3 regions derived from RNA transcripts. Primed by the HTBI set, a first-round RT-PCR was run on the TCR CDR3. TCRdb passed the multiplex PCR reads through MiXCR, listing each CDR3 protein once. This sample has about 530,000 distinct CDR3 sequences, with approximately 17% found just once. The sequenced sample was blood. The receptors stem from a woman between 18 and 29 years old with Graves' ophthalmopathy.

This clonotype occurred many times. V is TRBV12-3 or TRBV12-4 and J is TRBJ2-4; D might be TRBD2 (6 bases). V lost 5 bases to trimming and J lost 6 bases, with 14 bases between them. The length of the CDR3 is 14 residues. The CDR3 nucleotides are TGTGCCAGCAGTCCTAGCCGGAGGGTAAACATTCAGTACTTC. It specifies CASSPSRRVNIQYF.

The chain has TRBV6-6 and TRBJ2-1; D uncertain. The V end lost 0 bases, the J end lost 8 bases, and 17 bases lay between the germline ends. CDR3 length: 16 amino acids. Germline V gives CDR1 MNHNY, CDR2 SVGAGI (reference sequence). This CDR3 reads CASSYSISKGHDEQFF. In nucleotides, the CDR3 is TGTGCCAGCAGTTACTCGATCTCCAAAGGGCATGATGAGCAGTTCTTC.

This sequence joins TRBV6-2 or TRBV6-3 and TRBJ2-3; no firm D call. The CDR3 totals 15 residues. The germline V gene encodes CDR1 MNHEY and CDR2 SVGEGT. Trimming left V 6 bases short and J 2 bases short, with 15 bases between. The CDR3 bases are TGTGCCAGCAGGCGGACGGCCGAATTCACAGATACGCAGTATTTT. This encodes CASRRTAEFTDTQYF.

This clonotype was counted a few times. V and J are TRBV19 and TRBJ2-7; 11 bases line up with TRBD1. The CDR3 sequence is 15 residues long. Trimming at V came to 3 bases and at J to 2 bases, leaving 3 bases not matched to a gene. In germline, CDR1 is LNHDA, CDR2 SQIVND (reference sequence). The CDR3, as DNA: TGTGCCAGTAGTATGGACAGGGGGCCCACCTACGAGCAGTACTTC. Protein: CASSMDRGPTYEQYF.

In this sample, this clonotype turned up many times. CDR3 loop: CSARDGEGWNTGELFF. The CDR3 bases are TGCAGTGCTAGAGATGGGGAGGGCTGGAACACCGGGGAGCTGTTTTTT. J is TRBJ2-2 and V is TRBV20-1; 7 bases agree with TRBD2. After removal of 0 bases from V and 1 base from J, the junction contained 5 bases not matched to a gene. The CDR3 spans 16 residues. Per the germline V gene, CDR1 is DFQATT and CDR2 is SNEGSKA (reference sequence).